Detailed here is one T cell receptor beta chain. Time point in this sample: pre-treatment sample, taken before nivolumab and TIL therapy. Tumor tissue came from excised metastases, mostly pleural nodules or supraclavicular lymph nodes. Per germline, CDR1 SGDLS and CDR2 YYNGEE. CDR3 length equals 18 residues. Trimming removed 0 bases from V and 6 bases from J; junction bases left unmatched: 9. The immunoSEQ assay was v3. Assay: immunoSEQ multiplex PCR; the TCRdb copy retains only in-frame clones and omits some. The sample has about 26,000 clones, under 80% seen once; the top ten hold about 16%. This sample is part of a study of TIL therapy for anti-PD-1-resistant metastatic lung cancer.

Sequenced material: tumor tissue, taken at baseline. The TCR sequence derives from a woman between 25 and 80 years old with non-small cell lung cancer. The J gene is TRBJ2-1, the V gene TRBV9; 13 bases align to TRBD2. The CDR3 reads CASSVGTSGRRVGNEQFF. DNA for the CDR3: TGTGCCAGCAGCGTAGGGACTAGCGGGAGAAGGGTCGGCAATGAGCAGTTCTTC.